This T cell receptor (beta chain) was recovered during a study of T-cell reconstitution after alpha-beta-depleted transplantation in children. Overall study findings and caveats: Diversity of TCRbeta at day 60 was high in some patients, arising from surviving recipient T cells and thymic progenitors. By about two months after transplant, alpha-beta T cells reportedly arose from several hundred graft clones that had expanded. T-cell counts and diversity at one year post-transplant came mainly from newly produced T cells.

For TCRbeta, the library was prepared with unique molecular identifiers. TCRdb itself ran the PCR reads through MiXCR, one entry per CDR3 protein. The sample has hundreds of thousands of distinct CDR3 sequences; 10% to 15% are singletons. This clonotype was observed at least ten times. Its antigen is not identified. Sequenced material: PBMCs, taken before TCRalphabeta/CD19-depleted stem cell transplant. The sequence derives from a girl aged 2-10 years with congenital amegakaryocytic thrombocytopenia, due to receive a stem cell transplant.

The CDR3: CASSVDLADLETQYF. The CDR3 bases are TGTGCCAGCAGCGTAGATCTAGCGGATCTAGAGACCCAGTACTTC. The V gene is TRBV9, the J gene TRBJ2-5, with 7 bases lining up with TRBD2. Germline lookup yields CDR1 SGDLS and CDR2 YYNGEE. This CDR3 spans 15 amino acids. After removal of 0 bases from V and 4 bases from J, the junction contained 6 bases not matched to a gene.